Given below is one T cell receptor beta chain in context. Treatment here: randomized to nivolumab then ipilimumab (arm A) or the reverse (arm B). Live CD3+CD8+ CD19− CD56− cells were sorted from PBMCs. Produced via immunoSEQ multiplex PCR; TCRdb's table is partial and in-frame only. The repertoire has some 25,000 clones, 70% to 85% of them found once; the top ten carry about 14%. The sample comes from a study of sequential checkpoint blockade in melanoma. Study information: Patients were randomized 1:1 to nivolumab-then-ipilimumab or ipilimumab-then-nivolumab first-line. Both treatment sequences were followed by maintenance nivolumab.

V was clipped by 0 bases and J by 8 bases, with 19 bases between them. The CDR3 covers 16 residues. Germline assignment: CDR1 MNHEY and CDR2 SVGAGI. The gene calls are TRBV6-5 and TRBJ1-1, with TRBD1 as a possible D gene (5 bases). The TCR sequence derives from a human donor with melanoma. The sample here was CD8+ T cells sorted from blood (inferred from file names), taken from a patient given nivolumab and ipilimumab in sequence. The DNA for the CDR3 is TGTGCCAGCAGTTACTCGAATAGGCTCCAAGGGGCGGAAGCTTTCTTT. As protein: CASSYSNRLQGAEAFF.